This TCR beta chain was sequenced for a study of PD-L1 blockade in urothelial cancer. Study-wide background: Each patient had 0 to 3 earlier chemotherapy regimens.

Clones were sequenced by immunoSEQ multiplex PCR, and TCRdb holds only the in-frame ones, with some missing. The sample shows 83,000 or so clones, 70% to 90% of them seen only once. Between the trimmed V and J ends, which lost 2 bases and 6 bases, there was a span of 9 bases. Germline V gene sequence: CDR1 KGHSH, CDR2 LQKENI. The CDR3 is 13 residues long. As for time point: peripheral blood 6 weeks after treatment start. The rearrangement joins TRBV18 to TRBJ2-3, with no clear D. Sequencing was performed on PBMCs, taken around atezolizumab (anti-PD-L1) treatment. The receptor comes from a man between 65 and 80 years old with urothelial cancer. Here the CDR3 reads CASSPGLSDTQYF. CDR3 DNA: TGTGCCAGCTCACCAGGCCTCTCGGATACGCAGTATTTT.